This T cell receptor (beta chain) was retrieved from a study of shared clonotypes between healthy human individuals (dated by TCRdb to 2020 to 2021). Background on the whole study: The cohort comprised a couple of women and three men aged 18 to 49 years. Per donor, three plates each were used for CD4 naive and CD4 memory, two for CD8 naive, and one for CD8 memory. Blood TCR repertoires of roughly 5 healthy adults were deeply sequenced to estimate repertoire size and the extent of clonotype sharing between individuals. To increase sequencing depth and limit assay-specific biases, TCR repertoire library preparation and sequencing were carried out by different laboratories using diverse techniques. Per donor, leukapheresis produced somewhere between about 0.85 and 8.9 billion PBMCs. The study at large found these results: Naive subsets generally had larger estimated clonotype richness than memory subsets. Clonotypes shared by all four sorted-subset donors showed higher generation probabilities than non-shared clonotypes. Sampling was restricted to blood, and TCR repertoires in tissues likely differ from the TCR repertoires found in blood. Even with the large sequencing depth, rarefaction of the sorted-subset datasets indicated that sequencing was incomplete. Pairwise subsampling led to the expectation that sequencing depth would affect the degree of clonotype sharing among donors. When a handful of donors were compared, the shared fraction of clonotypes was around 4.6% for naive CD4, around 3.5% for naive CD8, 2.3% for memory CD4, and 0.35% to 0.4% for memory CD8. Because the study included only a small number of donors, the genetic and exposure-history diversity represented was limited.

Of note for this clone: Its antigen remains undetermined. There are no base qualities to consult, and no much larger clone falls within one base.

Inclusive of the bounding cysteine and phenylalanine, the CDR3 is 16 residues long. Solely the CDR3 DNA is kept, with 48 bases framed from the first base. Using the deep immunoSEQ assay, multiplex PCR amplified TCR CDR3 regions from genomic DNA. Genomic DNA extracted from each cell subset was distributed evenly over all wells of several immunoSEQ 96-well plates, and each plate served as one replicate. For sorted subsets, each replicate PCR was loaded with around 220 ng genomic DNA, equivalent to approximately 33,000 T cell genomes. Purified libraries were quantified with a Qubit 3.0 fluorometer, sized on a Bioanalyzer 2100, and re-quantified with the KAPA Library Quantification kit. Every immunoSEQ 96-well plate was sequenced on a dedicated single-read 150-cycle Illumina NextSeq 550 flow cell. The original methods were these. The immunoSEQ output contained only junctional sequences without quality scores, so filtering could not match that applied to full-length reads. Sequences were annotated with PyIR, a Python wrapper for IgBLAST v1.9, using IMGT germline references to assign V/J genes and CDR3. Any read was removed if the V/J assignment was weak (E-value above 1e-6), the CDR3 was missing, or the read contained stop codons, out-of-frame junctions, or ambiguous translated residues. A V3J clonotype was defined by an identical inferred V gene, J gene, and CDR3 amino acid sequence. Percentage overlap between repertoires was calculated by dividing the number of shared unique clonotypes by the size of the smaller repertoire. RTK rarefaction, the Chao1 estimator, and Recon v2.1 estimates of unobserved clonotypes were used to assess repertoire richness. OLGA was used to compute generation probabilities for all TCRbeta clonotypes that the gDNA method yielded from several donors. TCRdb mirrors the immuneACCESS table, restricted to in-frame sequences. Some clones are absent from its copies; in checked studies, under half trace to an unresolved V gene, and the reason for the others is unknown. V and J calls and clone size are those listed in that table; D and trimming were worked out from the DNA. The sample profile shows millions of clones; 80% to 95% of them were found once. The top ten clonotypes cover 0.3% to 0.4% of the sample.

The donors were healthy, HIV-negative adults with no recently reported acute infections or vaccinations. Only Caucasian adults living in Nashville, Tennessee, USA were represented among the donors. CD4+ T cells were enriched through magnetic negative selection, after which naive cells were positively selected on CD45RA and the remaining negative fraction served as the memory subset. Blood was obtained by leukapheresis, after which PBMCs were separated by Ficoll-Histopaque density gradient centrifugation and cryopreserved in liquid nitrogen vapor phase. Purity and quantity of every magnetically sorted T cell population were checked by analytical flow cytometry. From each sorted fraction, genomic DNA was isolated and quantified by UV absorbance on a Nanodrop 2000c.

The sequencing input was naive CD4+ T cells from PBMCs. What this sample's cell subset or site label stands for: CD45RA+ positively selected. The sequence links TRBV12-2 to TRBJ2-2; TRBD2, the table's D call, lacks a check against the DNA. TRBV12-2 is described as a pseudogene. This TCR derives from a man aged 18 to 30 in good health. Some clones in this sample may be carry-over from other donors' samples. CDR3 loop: CASRSPRRGFTGELFF. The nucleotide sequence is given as TGTGCAAGTCGCTCCCCGAGGCGGGGATTCACCGGGGAGCTGTTTTTT.